One sample yielded the 9 T cell receptor beta chains listed below, sequenced in a study of T cells in Graves' hyperthyroidism and ophthalmopathy. RNA transcripts served as the template for amplifying TCR beta CDR3 regions. Using the HTBI primer set, a first-round RT-PCR was run on the TCR CDR3. TCRdb ran MiXCR on the multiplex PCR reads and lists one entry per CDR3 protein. The data show about 500,000 distinct CDR3 sequences, 17% seen once. Sequencing was performed on blood. The source is a woman aged 18-29 years with Graves' ophthalmopathy.

The gene calls are TRBV15 and TRBJ2-1, with 11 bases lining up with TRBD2. From germline, CDR1 is LNHNV and CDR2 YYDKDF (reference sequence). The J segment lost 8 bases and the V segment lost 2 bases, leaving 14 bases of the junction unmatched. This CDR3 has 18 amino acids. The chain's CDR3 is CATSRPSGVLAGADEQFF. The DNA for the CDR3 is TGTGCCACCAGCAGACCGTCTGGGGTACTAGCGGGAGCGGATGAGCAGTTCTTC.

This clonotype was detected a few times. The rearrangement uses TRBV12-3 or TRBV12-4 and TRBJ1-3; D remains ambiguous. CDR3 size: 14 residues. Trimming took 10 bases from V and 8 from J, leaving 21 bases between them. As DNA, the CDR3 is TGTGCCACCTCCAGAATTGCAGGCGGGGACACCATATATTTT. Its protein is CATSRIAGGDTIYF.

J is TRBJ2-7 and V is TRBV20-1, with 15 bases aligning to TRBD2. The V segment lost 6 bases and the J segment 9 bases; nucleotides outside the gene matches: 12. CDR1 and CDR2 from the germline V gene are DFQATT and SNEGSKA (reference sequence). The CDR3 runs to 15 residues. In DNA, the CDR3 is TGCAGTGCCGAAAGGACTAGCGGGAGGGCCTCCGGGCAGTACTTC. Translating it yields CSAERTSGRASGQYF.

This clonotype showed up just a few times. The rearrangement uses TRBV30 and TRBJ2-5, with 13 positions matching TRBD2. The CDR3 totals 15 residues. V shed 2 bases and J 2 bases; nucleotides not matched to a gene: 2. Germline CDR1 is GTSNPN and CDR2 is SVGIG (reference sequence). Here the CDR3 reads CAWSLLAGGQETQYF. CDR3 bases: TGTGCCTGGAGTTTACTAGCGGGGGGGCAAGAGACCCAGTACTTC. Based on the CDR3 plus reference TRBV30 and TRBJ2-5, the full variable domain is SQTIHQWPATLVQPVGSPLSLECTVEGTSNPNLYWYRQAAGRGLQLLFYSVGIGQISSEVPQNLSASRPQDRQFILSSKKLLLSDSGFYLCAWSLLAGGQETQYFGPGTRLLVL.

This clonotype was detected many times. A much larger clone lies a single base off, so this may be a read error. This CDR3 is CASSLDAGELFF. The CDR3, as DNA: TGTGCCAGCAGCTTGGACGCCGGGGAGCTGTTTTTT. This chain connects TRBV7-2 to TRBJ2-2, with D unresolved. Trimming left V 3 bases short and J 6 bases short, with 5 bases between. The CDR3 extends over 12 amino acids. Germline CDR1 reads SGHTA; CDR2 reads FQGNSA.

This clonotype was picked up a small number of times. The chain employs TRBV19 and TRBJ2-1, with 9 bases lining up with TRBD2. The CDR3 extends over 17 amino acids. V gave up 1 base and J gave up 0 bases; unmatched junction bases: 4. In germline, CDR1 is LNHDA, CDR2 SQIVND (reference sequence). In DNA form, the CDR3 reads TGTGCCAGTAGTATAGCCCGCGGGAGGGCCTCCTACAATGAGCAGTTCTTC. It encodes CASSIARGRASYNEQFF.

Ten or more counts support this clonotype. The chain uses TRBV20-1 and TRBJ1-1; D ambiguous. Trimming pared 3 bases from V and 6 bases from J, leaving 11 bases between. The V gene's germline CDR1 is DFQATT and CDR2 SNEGSKA (reference sequence). The CDR3 contains 12 residues. The CDR3 DNA is TGCAGTGCTAGGGCGGGTTTCGCTGAAGCTTTCTTT. Amino acids: CSARAGFAEAFF.

This chain connects TRBV9 to TRBJ2-7; TRBD1 aligns across 8 bases. With 4 bases clipped from V and 2 bases from J, the junction kept 8 bases outside the gene matches. Germline CDR1 and CDR2: SGDLS and YYNGEE. This CDR3 is built from 15 residues. The CDR3 DNA is TGTGCCAGCAGCCCTAGGACAGGGCAAACCTACGAGCAGTACTTC. As protein: CASSPRTGQTYEQYF.

Points on this clonotype: Mismatch with germline at one junction end may stem from a read error. The chain employs TRBV6-1 and TRBJ1-1; no clear D gene. Per germline, CDR1 MNHNS and CDR2 SASEGT. This CDR3 has 15 residues. CDR3 DNA: TGTGCCAGCAGGGAAGGTACGAAAAGTGGCACTGAAGCTTTCTTT. Its protein is CASREGTKSGTEAFF.